The 10 T cell receptor beta chains in this list originate from one sample, sequenced in a study of T cell repertoires in cytomegalovirus infection. From the reads, TCRdb called clonotypes with MiXCR, one entry per CDR3 protein. The sample has approximately 500,000 distinct CDR3 sequences, about 15% seen once. What was sequenced was CD8+ T cells from PBMCs. The receptors derive from a human donor in good health (CMV status not recorded). Some clones in this sample may be carry-over from other donors' samples.

CDR3 loop: CASGPLTNEKLFF. CDR3 in DNA: TGTGCCTCGGGCCCCCTAACTAATGAAAAACTGTTTTTT. The chain joins TRBV28 to TRBJ1-4; D is uncertain. V was clipped by 11 bases and J by 1 base, with 11 bases between them. The CDR3 totals 13 residues. CDR1 is MDHEN, CDR2 SYDVKM, per germline.

This clonotype was counted ten times or more. The chain carries TRBV7-8 and TRBJ1-1, with D possibly TRBD1 on 6 matching bases. The germline V gene encodes CDR1 SGHVS and CDR2 FQNEAQ. V was shortened by 5 bases and J by 0 bases, with 16 bases between the two germline ends. The CDR3 runs 16 residues. The CDR3 DNA reads TGTGCCAGCAGCCCACAGGGTTTTCAGGTGAACACTGAAGCTTTCTTT. Residues: CASSPQGFQVNTEAFF.

This clonotype was counted ten times or more. V and J are TRBV6-6 and TRBJ1-5, with TRBD1 identical over 9 bases. Unmatched junction bases numbered 10, after V lost 6 bases and J lost 7 bases. The CDR3 is 15 residues long. CDR1 is MNHNY and CDR2 is SVGAGI in the germline V gene (reference sequence). The CDR3 sequence: CASSSGTGSEQPQHF. The CDR3 DNA reads as TGTGCCAGCAGCTCCGGGACAGGGTCGGAACAGCCCCAGCATTTT.

This clonotype was counted at least ten times. This chain links TRBV7-3 with TRBJ2-1, with D possibly matching TRBD2 (5 bases). The V gene lost 0 bases and the J gene lost 7 bases, with 19 bases spanning the gap. Germline CDR1 is SGHTA and CDR2 is FQGTGA. This CDR3 region has 17 residues. CDR3 DNA: TGTGCCAGCAGCTTAACGGACTTAGGGCTAGGTGGAAATGAGCAGTTCTTC. It specifies CASSLTDLGLGGNEQFF.

This clonotype was counted at least ten times. The J gene is TRBJ1-1, the V gene TRBV19, with 8 nucleotides matching TRBD1. The ends lost 6 bases at V and 4 bases at J; junction bases unmatched: 10. This CDR3 has 15 residues. CDR1 and CDR2 (germline): LNHDA, SQIVND (reference sequence). CDR3 amino acids: CASRMSAGGGTEAFF. The DNA of the CDR3 is TGTGCCAGTAGGATGTCTGCAGGGGGCGGCACTGAAGCTTTCTTT.

The chain employs TRBV28 and TRBJ2-5; the D gene is possibly TRBD2 (6 bases). The CDR3 sequence is 17 residues long. Germline CDR1 MDHEN, CDR2 SYDVKM. With 3 bases removed from V and 1 base from J, the gap between germline ends came to 18 bases. This CDR3 reads CASSLGFGGVLQETQYF. Written as DNA, the CDR3 is TGTGCCAGCAGTTTGGGCTTCGGGGGAGTGCTCCAAGAGACCCAGTACTTC. The full variable domain, its missing parts supplied by reference TRBV28 and TRBJ2-5, is DVKVTQSSRYLVKRTGEKVFLECVQDMDHENMFWYRQDPGLGLRLIYFSYDVKMKEKGDIPEGYSVSREKKERFSLILESASTNQTSMYLCASSLGFGGVLQETQYFGPGTRLLVL.

There are many counts of this clonotype. The chain links TRBV6-1 to TRBJ2-7, with a weak D call TRBD1 (6 bases). Germline assignment: CDR1 MNHNS and CDR2 SASEGT. V was trimmed by 2 bases and J by 3 bases, leaving 17 bases between them. This CDR3 contains 16 residues. The CDR3 is CASSEPTGFTRYEQYF. As DNA, the CDR3 is TGTGCCAGCAGTGAACCGACAGGTTTTACCCGCTACGAGCAGTACTTC.

This clonotype was observed at least ten times. The rearrangement joins TRBV7-3 to TRBJ2-1; 10 bases fit TRBD2. V gave up 6 bases and J gave up 4 bases; unmatched junction bases: 6. This CDR3 region has 15 residues. The germline gives CDR1 SGHTA, CDR2 FQGTGA. The CDR3 is CASSPSGGAYNEQFF. DNA of the CDR3: TGTGCCAGCAGTCCGAGCGGGGGGGCGTACAATGAGCAGTTCTTC. Full variable domain (outside the CDR3, taken from reference TRBV7-3 and TRBJ2-1): GAGVSQTPSNKVTEKGKYVELRCDPISGHTALYWYRQSLGQGPEFLIYFQGTGAADDSGLPNDRFFAVRPEGSVSTLKIQRTERGDSAVYLCASSPSGGAYNEQFFGPGTRLTVL.

In this sample, this clonotype turned up a few times. The rearrangement joins TRBV27 to TRBJ2-5; D may be TRBD1 or TRBD2 (5 bases each). Trimming removed 8 bases from V and 2 bases from J, with 12 bases in between. Germline V gives CDR1 MNHEY, CDR2 SMNVEV (reference sequence). This CDR3 is 13 amino acids long. The CDR3 sequence: CASRDARQETQYF. In DNA form, the CDR3 reads TGTGCCAGCCGGGACGCTCGACAAGAGACCCAGTACTTC.

V and J are TRBV11-1 and TRBJ2-2, with D possibly matching TRBD1 (5 bases). The ends were cut back, 1 base at V and 4 bases at J, with 16 bases in the middle. CDR1 and CDR2 from the germline V gene are SGHAT and FQDESV (reference sequence). The CDR3 runs 17 residues. CDR3 coding DNA: TGTGCCAGCAGCTTAGGCCAAGGCCTAGGGGCCACCGGGGAGCTGTTTTTT. The encoded protein is CASSLGQGLGATGELFF.